This entry lists 11 T cell receptor beta chains sequenced from one sample in a study of cytomegalovirus exposure and HLA in healthy donors. 60 Vbeta and 13 Jbeta primers were used in PCR. Profiled with immunoSEQ multiplex PCR; TCRdb holds only in-frame clones, not every one. Found here are fewer than 30,000 clones, roughly 66% of them singletons; the top ten hold around two fifths. The sequenced sample consisted of PBMCs. These receptors all come from a male donor in good health and CMV-seropositive.

CDR3 in DNA: TGTGCCAGCAGCACCCTCAGGGGCTCAGAGACCCAGTACTTC. It translates to CASSTLRGSETQYF. This chain uses TRBV9 with TRBJ2-5; weak D call: TRBD1 (6 bases). V was pared by 4 bases and J by 4 bases, with 14 bases between. The CDR3 runs to 14 residues. Germline CDR1 reads SGDLS; CDR2 reads YYNGEE.

This chain connects TRBV5-1 to TRBJ2-5, with TRBD2 matching over 12 bases. CDR3 length: 17 amino acids. V trimming: 3 bases; J trimming: 5 bases; junction bases outside the gene matches: 11. CDR1 is SGHRS, CDR2 YFSETQ, per germline. The CDR3 loop is CASSSLPAGTSGETQYF. The CDR3 DNA reads TGCGCCAGCAGCTCTCTCCCCGCCGGGACTAGCGGGGAGACCCAGTACTTC.

This chain links TRBV7-8 with TRBJ2-7; the match to TRBD1 covers 7 bases. J lost 4 bases, V lost 2 bases, and 5 bases had no gene match. The V gene's germline CDR1 is SGHVS and CDR2 FQNEAQ. The CDR3 totals 14 residues. CDR3 amino acids: CASSLSGTAYEQYF. CDR3 nucleotides: TGTGCCAGCAGCTTAAGTGGGACAGCTTACGAGCAGTACTTC.

The rearrangement uses TRBV2 and TRBJ1-1; no clear D gene. V was pared by 2 bases and J by 1 base, with 5 bases between. The CDR3 has 13 residues. Germline CDR1 SNHLY, CDR2 FYNNEI. The CDR3 DNA reads TGTGCCAGCAGTGAAATGAGGAACACTGAAGCTTTCTTT. It yields the protein CASSEMRNTEAFF.

J is TRBJ1-2 and V is TRBV6-1, with 7 bases lining up with TRBD1. V shed 5 bases and J 0 bases; nucleotides not matched to a gene: 6. The germline CDR1 and CDR2 sequences are MNHNS and SASEGT. The CDR3 extends over 15 amino acids. CDR3 DNA: TGTGCCAGCAGTACAGGGGCCGCAACTAACTATGGCTACACCTTC. Its protein is CASSTGAATNYGYTF.

This chain links TRBV6-6 with TRBJ1-4, with 7 bases aligning to TRBD1. V dropped 6 bases and J dropped 0; count of bases not matched to a gene: 7. The V gene's germline CDR1 is MNHNY and CDR2 SVGAGI (reference sequence). The CDR3 has 16 amino acids. CDR3 sequence reads: CASSTTGTTTNEKLFF. CDR3 coding DNA: TGTGCCAGCAGCACGACAGGGACGACAACTAATGAAAAACTGTTTTTT.

This rearrangement joins TRBV5-1 to TRBJ1-1; D may be TRBD1 (5 bases). CDR1 and CDR2 from the germline V gene are SGHRS and YFSETQ. V was pared by 2 bases and J by 0 bases, with 14 bases between. The CDR3 contains 16 residues. The DNA for the CDR3 is TGCGCCAGCAGCTTCTCGGGGGGGACTTTGAACACTGAAGCTTTCTTT. Its protein product is CASSFSGGTLNTEAFF.

The V gene is TRBV5-3, the J gene TRBJ1-2, with D maybe TRBD1 (5 bases). TRBV5-3 is filed as an ORF, its function uncertain. The CDR3 is 14 residues long. The V end lost 4 bases, the J end lost 4 bases, and 14 bases lay between the germline ends. In DNA form, the CDR3 reads TGTGCCAGAAGCACCGGACACAGACCCTATGGCTACACCTTC. It translates to CARSTGHRPYGYTF.

This chain joins TRBV7-8 and TRBJ1-1; tentatively, D is TRBD1 (6 bases). V lost 7 bases and J lost 4, with 19 bases in between. Germline V CDR1 and CDR2: SGHVS, FQNEAQ. This CDR3 region has 15 residues. In nucleotides, the CDR3 is TGTGCCAGCAACCCCTCTGGGGGGGCGCGCACTGAAGCTTTCTTT. It codes for CASNPSGGARTEAFF.

V is TRBV12-5 and J is TRBJ1-1; D is unresolved. There are 15 residues in the CDR3. V was shortened by 3 bases and J by 0 bases, with 11 bases between the two germline ends. In germline, CDR1 is LGHNT, CDR2 FRNRAP. CDR3 residues: CASGFGLLMNTEAFF. CDR3 coding DNA: TGTGCTAGTGGTTTTGGACTTCTCATGAACACTGAAGCTTTCTTT.

V usage is TRBV7-9 and J usage is TRBJ1-1; D remains ambiguous. Deletions cut 1 base from V and 1 base from J, with 10 bases between. Per the germline V gene, CDR1 is SEHNR and CDR2 is FQNEAQ (reference sequence). The CDR3 runs 15 residues. CDR3 coding DNA: TGTGCCAGCAGCTTAGTTTCTTCTCCGAACACTGAAGCTTTCTTT. This gives the protein CASSLVSSPNTEAFF.